The rows below give T cell receptor beta chains drawn from one sample of a study of blood T cell repertoires in COVID-19. Only in-frame clones appear in the TCRdb table, and some are missing; sequencing was by immunoSEQ multiplex PCR. Of about 220,000 clones in the sample, roughly 88% were seen once. Sequencing input: peripheral blood. These receptors were collected from a man in his forties or fifties with active or convalescent COVID-19. Both conserved end residues are part of each CDR3. Each record gives: clone size, V gene, D gene, J gene, CDR3 length, CDR3 DNA, CDR3 protein. A D gene is named only where the DNA matches it firmly. Rows give clone size only sometimes, using once, few, many, or a class for an expanded clone.

NA	TRBV11-1	NA	TRBJ1-1	14	TGTGCCAGCAGCCGGGACAACGTGAACACTGAAGCTTTCTTT	CASSRDNVNTEAFF
NA	TRBV9	NA	TRBJ1-2	16	TGTGCCAGCAGCGCCCCCGGTGGGGGCGAAAACTATGGCTACACCTTC	CASSAPGGGENYGYTF
NA	TRBV2	NA	TRBJ1-5	13	TGTGCCAGCAGATCAGGGGCCAATCAGCCCCAGCATTTT	CASRSGANQPQHF
NA	TRBV3-1/TRBV3-2	TRBD1	TRBJ1-2	13	TGTGCCAGCAGTAAACAGGGGGCTGTAGGCTACACCTTC	CASSKQGAVGYTF
NA	TRBV5-1	TRBD1	TRBJ2-3	15	TGCGCCAGCAGCGCCGGGACAGTTAGCACAGATACGCAGTATTTT	CASSAGTVSTDTQYF
once	TRBV11-2	TRBD1	TRBJ2-5	14	TGTGCCAGCAGCCCCCGGACAGGCCAAGAGACCCAGTACTTC	CASSPRTGQETQYF
once	TRBV18	TRBD1	TRBJ1-1	15	TGTGCCAGCTCGCCCGGACAGGGACAGAACACTGAAGCTTTCTTT	CASSPGQGQNTEAFF
NA	TRBV29-1	NA	TRBJ1-1	13	TGCAGCGTTGATTCGGGGAGGGACTATGAAGCTTTCTTT	CSVDSGRDYEAFF
few	TRBV5-8	NA	TRBJ2-2	15	TGTGCCAGCAGCTTGGTTTACCTCGGGGCCGGGGAGCTGTTTTTT	CASSLVYLGAGELFF
NA	TRBV19	TRBD1	TRBJ1-2	13	TGTGCCAGTAGTGACAGGGGAATCGGTGGCTACACCTTC	CASSDRGIGGYTF
NA	TRBV19	TRBD1	TRBJ1-2	13	TGTGCCAGTAGTATCGGGACAGGGCCTGGCTACACCTTC	CASSIGTGPGYTF
NA	TRBV5-1	NA	TRBJ1-2	17	TGCGCCAGCAGCGGAAACTCGGGAGTAGCATCTAGATATGGCTACACCTTC	CASSGNSGVASRYGYTF